Listed below are T cell receptor beta chains from one sample, sequenced in a study of beta chain features in type 1 diabetes. The data were produced by immunoSEQ multiplex PCR, yet TCRdb's version contains in-frame clones alone and is incomplete. The sample has approximately 130,000 clones; 15% to 20% are singletons. The sample comprised central memory CD4+ T cells from blood. The receptors here all came from a young man with type 1 diabetes. CDR3s include the opening cysteine and the closing phenylalanine or tryptophan. D genes are given only for firm matches. The listing skips clone size in some rows; elsewhere it reads once, few, many or a size class.

v_call: TRBV30; clone_size: few; d_call: .; j_call: TRBJ1-2; cdr3_aa: CAWSRVAGNGYTF; cdr3_nt: TGTGCCTGGAGCCGGGTGGCGGGGAATGGCTACACCTTC
v_call: TRBV6-5; clone_size: .; d_call: .; j_call: TRBJ1-5; cdr3_aa: CASSPVGTRNQPQHF; cdr3_nt: TGTGCCAGCAGCCCGGTCGGGACACGCAATCAGCCCCAGCATTTT
v_call: TRBV30; clone_size: few; d_call: .; j_call: TRBJ2-7; cdr3_aa: CASQGEGPNYYEQYF; cdr3_nt: TGTGCCTCGCAGGGGGAGGGTCCCAATTACTACGAGCAGTACTTC
v_call: TRBV5-4; clone_size: few; d_call: .; j_call: TRBJ2-3; cdr3_aa: CASSLRQDTDTQYF; cdr3_nt: TGTGCCAGCAGCTTGCGGCAGGACACAGATACGCAGTATTTT
v_call: TRBV7-3; clone_size: few; d_call: TRBD1; j_call: TRBJ2-1; cdr3_aa: CASSLGQGSYNEQFF; cdr3_nt: TGTGCCAGCAGCTTAGGACAGGGCTCCTACAATGAGCAGTTCTTC
v_call: TRBV5-1; clone_size: .; d_call: .; j_call: TRBJ2-3; cdr3_aa: CASSFAMDTQYF; cdr3_nt: TGCGCCAGCAGCTTTGCGATGGATACGCAGTATTTT
v_call: TRBV30; clone_size: .; d_call: .; j_call: TRBJ2-7; cdr3_aa: CAWSSGGSYEQYF; cdr3_nt: TGTGCCTGGAGCTCGGGCGGCTCCTACGAGCAGTACTTC
v_call: TRBV28; clone_size: few; d_call: .; j_call: TRBJ2-1; cdr3_aa: CASSRNYNEQFF; cdr3_nt: TGTGCCAGCAGTAGAAATTACAATGAGCAGTTCTTC
v_call: TRBV21-1; clone_size: .; d_call: .; j_call: TRBJ2-7; cdr3_aa: CASSKVVAGASYEQYF; cdr3_nt: TGTGCCAGCAGCAAAGTGGTAGCGGGGGCCTCCTACGAGCAGTACTTC
v_call: TRBV23-1; clone_size: few; d_call: TRBD1; j_call: TRBJ1-2; cdr3_aa: CASSLRQGGYGYTF; cdr3_nt: TGCGCCAGCAGTCTCAGACAGGGGGGCTATGGCTACACCTTC
v_call: TRBV7-9; clone_size: few; d_call: .; j_call: TRBJ2-3; cdr3_aa: CASSVAGYTDTQYF; cdr3_nt: TGTGCCAGCAGCGTCGCGGGGTACACAGATACGCAGTATTTT
v_call: TRBV9; clone_size: .; d_call: .; j_call: TRBJ2-7; cdr3_aa: CASSLRQGGGYEQYF; cdr3_nt: TGTGCCAGCAGCCTACGACAGGGAGGGGGCTACGAGCAGTACTTC
v_call: TRBV19; clone_size: .; d_call: .; j_call: TRBJ2-7; cdr3_aa: CASSEPGVGAYEQYF; cdr3_nt: TGTGCCAGTAGTGAGCCGGGAGTGGGCGCCTACGAGCAGTACTTC
v_call: TRBV23-1; clone_size: few; d_call: .; j_call: TRBJ2-5; cdr3_aa: CASSPGYGTFGETQYF; cdr3_nt: TGCGCCAGCAGTCCTGGTTACGGGACCTTTGGGGAGACCCAGTACTTC
v_call: TRBV30; clone_size: few; d_call: .; j_call: TRBJ2-5; cdr3_aa: CAWSVRRETQYF; cdr3_nt: TGTGCCTGGAGTGTACGAAGAGAGACCCAGTACTTC
v_call: TRBV7-2; clone_size: .; d_call: .; j_call: TRBJ2-7; cdr3_aa: CASSLGLSALGEQYF; cdr3_nt: TGTGCCAGCAGCTTAGGTCTGTCGGCCCTGGGGGAGCAGTACTTC
v_call: TRBV5-4; clone_size: few; d_call: .; j_call: TRBJ2-7; cdr3_aa: CASSLLPKGMGEQYF; cdr3_nt: TGTGCCAGCAGCTTACTCCCGAAAGGGATGGGTGAACAGTACTTC
v_call: TRBV7-9; clone_size: few; d_call: .; j_call: TRBJ2-3; cdr3_aa: CASSFVGVGDTQYF; cdr3_nt: TGTGCCAGCAGCTTCGTGGGGGTCGGAGATACGCAGTATTTT
v_call: TRBV2; clone_size: .; d_call: TRBD1; j_call: TRBJ2-5; cdr3_aa: CASRAGQGGKTQYF; cdr3_nt: TGTGCCAGCAGGGCTGGACAGGGAGGAAAGACCCAGTACTTC
v_call: TRBV5-4; clone_size: .; d_call: .; j_call: TRBJ2-3; cdr3_aa: CASSRRVGQRPGTDTQYF; cdr3_nt: TGTGCCAGCAGCAGGAGGGTAGGGCAACGACCCGGCACAGATACGCAGTATTTT
v_call: TRBV10-3; clone_size: .; d_call: .; j_call: TRBJ1-1; cdr3_aa: CAISGTNTEAFF; cdr3_nt: TGTGCCATCAGTGGGACAAACACTGAAGCTTTCTTT
v_call: TRBV2; clone_size: few; d_call: TRBD2; j_call: TRBJ2-1; cdr3_aa: CASSGLAAYSYNEQFF; cdr3_nt: TGTGCCAGCAGTGGACTAGCGGCCTACTCCTACAATGAGCAGTTCTTC
v_call: TRBV29-1; clone_size: few; d_call: .; j_call: TRBJ1-3; cdr3_aa: CSVERGISGNTIYF; cdr3_nt: TGCAGCGTTGAAAGGGGAATCTCTGGAAACACCATATATTTT
v_call: TRBV6-5; clone_size: .; d_call: .; j_call: TRBJ2-7; cdr3_aa: CASSYPGSSEQYF; cdr3_nt: TGTGCCAGCAGTTACCCAGGGTCGAGCGAGCAGTACTTC
v_call: TRBV23-1; clone_size: .; d_call: TRBD1; j_call: TRBJ2-6; cdr3_aa: CASSRITGGFGANVLTF; cdr3_nt: TGCGCCAGCAGTCGAATCACAGGGGGCTTTGGGGCCAACGTCCTGACTTTC
v_call: TRBV14; clone_size: few; d_call: .; j_call: TRBJ2-1; cdr3_aa: CASSQDRRGYNEQFF; cdr3_nt: TGTGCCAGCAGCCAAGATCGGCGGGGCTACAATGAGCAGTTCTTC
v_call: TRBV18; clone_size: .; d_call: .; j_call: TRBJ2-7; cdr3_aa: CASSPLQEQYF; cdr3_nt: TGTGCCAGCTCGCCACTACAGGAGCAGTACTTC
v_call: TRBV28; clone_size: .; d_call: .; j_call: TRBJ1-6; cdr3_aa: CASTPTAGGNNSPLHF; cdr3_nt: TGTGCCAGCACTCCTACCGCCGGAGGAAACAATTCACCCCTCCACTTT
v_call: TRBV5-4; clone_size: .; d_call: TRBD2; j_call: TRBJ2-1; cdr3_aa: CASSSFGGGLSSYNEQFF; cdr3_nt: TGTGCCAGCAGCTCGTTTGGCGGGGGGCTAAGCTCCTACAATGAGCAGTTCTTC
v_call: TRBV14; clone_size: many; d_call: .; j_call: TRBJ1-1; cdr3_aa: CASSRSVVGTEAFF; cdr3_nt: TGTGCCAGCAGCCGGTCCGTAGTTGGCACTGAAGCTTTCTTT
v_call: TRBV4-1; clone_size: few; d_call: .; j_call: TRBJ1-2; cdr3_aa: CASSQVPTSNYGYTF; cdr3_nt: TGCGCCAGCAGCCAAGTACCCACATCTAACTATGGCTACACCTTC
v_call: TRBV7-3; clone_size: few; d_call: TRBD2; j_call: TRBJ2-1; cdr3_aa: CASSRTSEDEQFF; cdr3_nt: TGTGCCAGCAGCCGGACTAGCGAGGATGAGCAGTTCTTC
v_call: TRBV7-9; clone_size: .; d_call: TRBD2; j_call: TRBJ2-7; cdr3_aa: CASSLGSGKAYEQYF; cdr3_nt: TGTGCCAGCAGCTTAGGGAGCGGGAAGGCCTACGAGCAGTACTTC